The rows below give T cell receptor beta chains drawn from one sample of a study of metastatic and nonmetastatic thyroid tumors. TCRdb ran MiXCR on the PCR reads. Of roughly 40,000 clones listed, around 17% are singletons. The sample comprised blood. These receptors all come from a female donor with papillary thyroid cancer or a benign thyroid nodule (not recorded which). Some clones in this sample may be carry-over from other donors' samples. The CDR3 runs from the conserved cysteine through the conserved F or W. A D gene is named only where the DNA matches it firmly. Clone sizes are given selectively: once, few, many, or a class where the clone is expanded.

>TRBJ2-6|15|TRBD1|TRBV7-8|many
CASSSGGYGANVLTF
TGTGCCAGCAGCTCAGGGGGCTATGGGGCCAACGTCCTGACTTTC
>TRBJ1-2|13|.|TRBV12-3/TRBV12-4|few
CASSLTGIYGYTF
TGTGCCAGCAGTCTCACAGGTATCTATGGCTACACCTTC
>TRBJ1-2|14|.|TRBV5-1|many
CASSLPGVNYGYTF
TGCGCCAGCAGCCTCCCTGGGGTCAACTATGGCTACACCTTC
>TRBJ2-2|14|.|TRBV20-1|many
CSARPTFLTGELFF
TGCAGTGCTAGACCGACCTTTTTAACCGGGGAGCTGTTTTTT
>TRBJ2-3|18|TRBD2|TRBV7-2|.
CASSLAPPSGASTDTQYF
TGTGCCAGCAGCTTAGCCCCCCCTAGCGGGGCTAGCACAGATACGCAGTATTTT
>TRBJ2-7|11|.|TRBV6-1|medium-sized
CASREFDEQYF
TGTGCCAGCAGAGAGTTTGACGAGCAGTACTTC
>TRBJ1-1|13|.|TRBV12-3/TRBV12-4|many
CASSFRVNTEAFF
TGTGCCAGCAGTTTCCGTGTGAACACTGAAGCTTTCTTT
>TRBJ2-5|15|TRBD1|TRBV5-1|.
CASIITGVNTETQYF
TGCGCCAGCATCATTACAGGGGTCAATACGGAGACCCAGTACTTC
>TRBJ2-7|15|.|TRBV28|.
CASSGLWGNSYEQYF
TGTGCCAGCAGCGGATTGTGGGGGAATTCCTACGAGCAGTACTTC
>TRBJ2-1|15|TRBD2|TRBV6-4|many
CASSAMTSGLNEQFF
TGTGCCAGCAGTGCTATGACTAGCGGCCTCAATGAGCAGTTCTTC
>TRBJ2-3|16|TRBD1|TRBV5-1|many
CASSSVDRADGDTQYF
TGCGCCAGCAGCTCGGTGGACAGGGCAGACGGAGATACGCAGTATTTT
>TRBJ1-6|14|TRBD1|TRBV9|many
CASSADRVGSPLHF
TGTGCCAGCAGCGCCGACAGGGTAGGATCACCCCTCCACTTT
>TRBJ2-7|17|.|TRBV4-1|medium-sized
CASSQPQTGLTPYEQYF
TGCGCCAGCAGCCAACCCCAAACCGGTCTTACGCCTTACGAGCAGTACTTC
>TRBJ2-1|17|TRBD2|TRBV28|.
CSSSLWGLAGGLNEHFF
TGTTCCAGCAGTTTATGGGGGTTAGCGGGGGGGCTTAATGAGCATTTCTTC
>TRBJ1-2|12|.|TRBV7-9|.
CASSFEGDGYTF
TGTGCCAGCAGCTTCGAGGGCGATGGCTACACCTTC
>TRBJ2-7|17|TRBD1|TRBV7-6|many
CASSQFLPGQGTYEQYF
TGTGCCAGCAGCCAATTCCTACCGGGACAGGGTACATACGAGCAGTACTTC
>TRBJ1-1|14|.|TRBV7-3|many
CASSLGLPVTEAFF
TGTGCCAGCAGCCTGGGACTTCCGGTCACTGAAGCTTTCTTT
>TRBJ1-2|13|TRBD1|TRBV27|many
CASSLWTGVGYTF
TGTGCCAGCAGTTTATGGACAGGGGTTGGCTACACCTTC
>TRBJ2-3|13|.|TRBV11-2|many
CASSSGSTDTQYF
TGTGCCAGCTCCAGCGGGAGCACAGATACGCAGTATTTT
>TRBJ2-1|16|.|TRBV5-6|many
CASSGGEGTLYNEQFF
TGTGCCAGCAGCGGTGGCGAGGGGACCCTCTACAATGAGCAGTTCTTC
>TRBJ2-5|17|.|TRBV6-2/TRBV6-3|.
CDSSYSGLVIGQETQYF
TGTGACAGCAGTTACTCCGGGCTAGTAATTGGGCAAGAGACCCAGTACTTC
>TRBJ1-1|16|TRBD1|TRBV27|many
CASSTDRVFMNTEAFF
TGTGCCAGCAGTACCGACAGGGTGTTTATGAACACTGAAGCTTTCTTT
>TRBJ2-7|15|.|TRBV15|many
CATSRDPDGSYEQYF
TGTGCCACCAGCAGAGATCCGGACGGATCCTACGAGCAGTACTTC
>TRBJ2-2|17|.|TRBV5-1|.
CASSGRWDGAAAWELFF
TGCGCCAGCAGCGGGCGGTGGGACGGTGCGGCGGCCTGGGAGCTGTTTTTT
>TRBJ2-5|15|.|TRBV14|many
CASSQDSSGFETQYF
TGTGCCAGCAGCCAAGATTCATCAGGATTTGAGACCCAGTACTTC
>TRBJ1-6|17|.|TRBV5-1|many
CASSLGVNREELSPLHF
TGCGCCAGCAGCTTGGGGGTGAACAGGGAGGAGTTGTCGCCCCTCCACTTT
>TRBJ2-7|16|.|TRBV6-1|many
CASSELDSLTTYEQYF
TGTGCCAGCAGTGAACTGGACAGCTTAACCACCTACGAGCAGTACTTC
>TRBJ2-2|16|.|TRBV4-2|many
CASSQESNLMGGELFF
TGTGCCAGCAGCCAAGAATCTAATTTAATGGGAGGGGAGCTGTTTTTT
>TRBJ2-2|13|.|TRBV19|many
CASGWLNTGELFF
TGTGCCAGTGGGTGGTTGAACACCGGGGAGCTGTTTTTT
>TRBJ2-7|15|.|TRBV11-2|many
CASSPGLTPGHEQYF
TGTGCCAGCAGCCCCGGACTGACCCCAGGCCACGAGCAGTACTTC
>TRBJ2-7|14|.|TRBV7-3|many
CASSLGGAGYEQYF
TGTGCCAGCAGCTTAGGGGGGGCGGGTTACGAGCAGTACTTC
>TRBJ1-6|15|.|TRBV7-9|many
CASSLETEPYSPLHF
TGTGCCAGCAGCTTAGAAACAGAGCCCTACTCACCCCTCCACTTT
>TRBJ1-1|14|TRBD1|TRBV7-6|many
CASSQGQGGTEAFF
TGTGCCAGCAGCCAGGGACAGGGGGGCACTGAAGCTTTCTTT
>TRBJ1-1|15|.|TRBV4-1|many
CASSPPGGGNTEAFF
TGCGCCAGCAGCCCACCGGGCGGGGGGAACACTGAAGCTTTCTTT
>TRBJ1-5|17|.|TRBV11-1|many
CASSPSGTYGGNQPQHF
TGTGCCAGCAGCCCCTCCGGGACATATGGTGGCAATCAGCCCCAGCATTTT
>TRBJ1-1|13|TRBD1|TRBV6-1|many
CASRPSGQAQAFF
TGTGCCAGCAGGCCTTCGGGACAGGCTCAAGCTTTCTTT
>TRBJ2-1|15|TRBD2|TRBV7-2|many
CASSFVAGGGNEQFF
TGTGCCAGCAGCTTTGTGGCGGGAGGGGGCAATGAGCAGTTCTTC
>TRBJ2-5|17|TRBD1|TRBV7-9|many
CASSSIEGTGVMETQYF
TGTGCCAGCAGTTCCATCGAGGGGACAGGGGTTATGGAGACCCAGTACTTC
>TRBJ1-4|17|TRBD1|TRBV6-1|many
CASSSNLPGGGREKLFF
TGTGCCAGCAGTTCGAACCTTCCAGGGGGCGGGAGGGAAAAACTGTTTTTT
>TRBJ2-1|11|.|TRBV19|many
CASTGSNEQFF
TGTGCCAGTACAGGGTCCAATGAGCAGTTCTTC
>TRBJ2-5|16|.|TRBV19|many
CASSIGGGRSPETQYF
TGTGCCAGTAGTATCGGAGGGGGGCGAAGTCCAGAGACCCAGTACTTC
>TRBJ2-1|17|TRBD2|TRBV10-3|.
CAISSTSGRAGVNEQFF
TGTGCCATCAGTTCTACTAGCGGGAGGGCCGGAGTCAATGAGCAGTTCTTC